The subject of this entry is one T cell receptor beta chain. Naive and memory CD4+ T cells came from enriched cryopreserved PBMCs. Profiling relied on immunoSEQ multiplex PCR, and the TCRdb table lists in-frame clones only, not all of them. The sample lists about 37,000 clones; approximately 85% were seen once. The V gene's germline CDR1 is SGHAT and CDR2 FQNNGV. There are 18 residues in the CDR3. The V gene end was trimmed by 5 bases and the J gene end by 3 bases; junction bases not matched to a gene: 9. The sample belongs to a study of CD4 T cells in relation to SARS-CoV-2 and coronaviruses. V is TRBV11-2 and J is TRBJ2-2, with 13 nucleotides matching TRBD2. The specimen sequenced was memory CD4+ T cells from PBMCs. The origin of this receptor is an adult with COVID-19. CDR3 nucleotide sequence: TGTGCCAGCAGCCCACAGCGACTAGCGGGAGGCGACACCGGGGAGCTGTTTTTT. It translates to CASSPQRLAGGDTGELFF.